This T cell receptor beta chain is from a study of cytomegalovirus exposure and HLA in healthy donors. The assay was immunoSEQ multiplex PCR, and TCRdb's table has in-frame clones only and misses some. Of 90,000 or so clones listed, less than 85% are singletons. The CDR3 sequence is 17 residues long. Trimming pared 0 bases from V and 0 bases from J, leaving 12 bases between. CDR1 LNHNV and CDR2 YYDKDF come from the germline V gene (reference sequence). Among the roughly 120 subjects of the validation cohort, separate from the approximately 660-subject first cohort, were the donors. Concerning this clone: Its antigen is not known.

Findings of the study overall: CMV antigen specificity was confirmed in vitro for three CMV-associated chains. Cytomegalovirus association was assigned to about 150 TCR beta chains. Reports showed the classifier diagnosing cytomegalovirus status with high specificity and sensitivity.

The material sequenced was PBMCs. This clonotype was sampled from a man younger than 35 in good health and CMV-seropositive. The J gene is TRBJ1-5, the V gene TRBV15, with D perhaps TRBD1 (5 bases). The CDR3 is CATSREGGPYSNQPQHF. DNA for the CDR3: TGTGCCACCAGCAGAGAGGGGGGACCGTATAGCAATCAGCCCCAGCATTTT.